The text below deals with one T cell receptor beta chain. The sample belongs to a study of blood T cell repertoires in COVID-19. Study at large: Donors in the United States, Italy and Spain gave samples during acute or convalescent COVID-19. The analysed material was cDNA or gDNA that came from T cells, B-cell-depleted T cells, or PBMCs.

In the authors' workflow: It was from reference gene primer amplification that nucleated cell counts were estimated. Clones were read by immunoSEQ multiplex PCR, and TCRdb kept only the in-frame ones, dropping some. The V and J calls and clone size are taken from that table; D and trimming were inferred from the DNA. The repertoire has a few hundred thousand clones, about 90% of them found once; the top ten carry 5% to 7%. V was pared by 6 bases and J by 6 bases, with 7 bases between. The CDR3 consists of 11 residues. Germline assignment: CDR1 SNHLY and CDR2 FYNNEI. The clonotype was recovered from a man between 18 and 35 years old who had recovered from COVID-19. Source material: peripheral blood. The gene calls are TRBV2 and TRBJ2-3; no clear D gene. The CDR3 nucleotides are TGTGCCAGCAGGAGCGCGGATACGCAGTATTTT. This translates into CASRSADTQYF. Drawing the rest from reference TRBV2 and TRBJ2-3, the complete variable domain is EPEVTQTPSHQVTQMGQEVILRCVPISNHLYFYWYRQILGQKVEFLVSFYNNEISEKSEIFDDQFSVERPDGSNFTLKIRSTKLEDSAMYFCASRSADTQYFGPGTRLTVL.